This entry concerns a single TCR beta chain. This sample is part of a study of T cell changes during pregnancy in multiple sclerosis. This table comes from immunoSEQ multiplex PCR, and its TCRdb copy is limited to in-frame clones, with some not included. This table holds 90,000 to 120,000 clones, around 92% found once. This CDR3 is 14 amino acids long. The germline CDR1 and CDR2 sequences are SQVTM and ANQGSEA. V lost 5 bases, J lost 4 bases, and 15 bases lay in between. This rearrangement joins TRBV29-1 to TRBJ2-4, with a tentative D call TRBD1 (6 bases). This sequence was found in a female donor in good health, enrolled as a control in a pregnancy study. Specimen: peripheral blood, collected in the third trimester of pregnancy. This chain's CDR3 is CSVKVTGPKNIQYF. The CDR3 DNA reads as TGCAGCGTTAAGGTGACAGGCCCGAAAAACATTCAGTACTTC.